A single T cell receptor beta chain is shown here with its context. The antigen remains undetermined. The data derive from a study of CD8 T cells in ankylosing spondylitis. Study-wide findings and caveats: The study identified a TCR beta motif of 7 or 8 highly homologous variants that appeared characteristic of ankylosing spondylitis blood.

Trimming removed 3 bases from V and 0 bases from J, with 10 bases in between. CDR1 SGDLS and CDR2 YYNGEE come from the germline V gene. The CDR3 contains 15 residues. MiXCR, run by TCRdb on the 5' RACE reads, gives a single entry per CDR3 protein. The table has 670,000 or so distinct CDR3 sequences, around 17% seen once. The TCR sequence derives from a male donor with ankylosing spondylitis. The chain has TRBV9 and TRBJ1-3, with D perhaps TRBD1 (5 bases). The sample consisted of blood, either unsorted or a sorted T cell fraction (not recorded which). The CDR3 reads CASSGGPLSGNTIYF. CDR3 in DNA: TGTGCCAGCAGCGGGGGACCGCTCTCTGGAAACACCATATATTTT.